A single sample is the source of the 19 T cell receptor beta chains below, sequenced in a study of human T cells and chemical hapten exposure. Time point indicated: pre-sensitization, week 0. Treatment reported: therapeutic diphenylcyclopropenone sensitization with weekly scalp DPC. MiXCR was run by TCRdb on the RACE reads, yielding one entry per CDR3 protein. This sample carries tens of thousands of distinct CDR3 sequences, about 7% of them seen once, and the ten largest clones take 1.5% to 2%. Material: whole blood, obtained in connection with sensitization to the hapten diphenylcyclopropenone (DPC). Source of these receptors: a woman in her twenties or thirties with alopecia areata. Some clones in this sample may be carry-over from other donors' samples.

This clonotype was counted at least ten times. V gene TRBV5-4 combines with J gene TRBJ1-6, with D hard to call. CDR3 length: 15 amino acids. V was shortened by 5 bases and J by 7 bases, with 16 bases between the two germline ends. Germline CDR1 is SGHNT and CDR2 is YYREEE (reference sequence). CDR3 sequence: CASRAGAHGNSPLHF. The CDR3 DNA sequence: TGTGCCAGCAGAGCGGGCGCCCATGGGAATTCACCCCTCCACTTT.

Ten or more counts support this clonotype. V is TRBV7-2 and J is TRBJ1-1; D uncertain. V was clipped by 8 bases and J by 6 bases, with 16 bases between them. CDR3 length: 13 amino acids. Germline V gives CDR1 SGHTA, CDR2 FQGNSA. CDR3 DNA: TGTGCCAGCCGAATGGGGTTGGGCGCTGAAGCTTTCTTT. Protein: CASRMGLGAEAFF.

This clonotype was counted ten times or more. CDR3 sequence (DNA): TGCAGTGCCTTGTCGGGGGAGACCCAGTACTTC. Encoded protein: CSALSGETQYF. The chain links TRBV20-1 to TRBJ2-5, with a tentative D call TRBD2 (5 bases). The CDR3 consists of 11 residues. Germline V gene sequence: CDR1 DFQATT, CDR2 SNEGSKA (reference sequence). V lost 6 bases, J lost 5 bases, and 10 bases lay in between.

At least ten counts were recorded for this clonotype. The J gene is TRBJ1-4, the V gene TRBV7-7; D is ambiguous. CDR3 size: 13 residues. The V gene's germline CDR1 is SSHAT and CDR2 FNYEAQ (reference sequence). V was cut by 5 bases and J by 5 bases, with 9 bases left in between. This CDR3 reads CASSPRLNEKLFF. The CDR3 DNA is TGTGCCAGCAGCCCCCGACTGAATGAAAAACTGTTTTTT. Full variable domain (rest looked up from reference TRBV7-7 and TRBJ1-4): GAGVSQSPRYKVTKRGQDVTLRCDPISSHATLYWYQQALGQGPEFLTYFNYEAQPDKSGLPSDRFSAERPEGSISTLTIQRTEQRDSAMYRCASSPRLNEKLFFGSGTQLSVL.

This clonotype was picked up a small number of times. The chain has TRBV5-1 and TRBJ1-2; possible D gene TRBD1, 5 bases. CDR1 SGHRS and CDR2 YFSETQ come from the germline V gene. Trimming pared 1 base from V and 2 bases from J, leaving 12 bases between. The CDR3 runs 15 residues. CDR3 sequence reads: CASSLRGESNYGYTF. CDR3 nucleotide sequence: TGCGCCAGCAGCTTGAGAGGGGAGAGCAACTATGGCTACACCTTC. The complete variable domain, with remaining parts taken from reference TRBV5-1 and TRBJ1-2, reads KAGVTQTPRYLIKTRGQQVTLSCSPISGHRSVSWYQQTPGQGLQFLFEYFSETQRNKGNFPGRFSGRQFSNSRSEMNVSTLELGDSALYLCASSLRGESNYGYTFGSGTRLTVV.

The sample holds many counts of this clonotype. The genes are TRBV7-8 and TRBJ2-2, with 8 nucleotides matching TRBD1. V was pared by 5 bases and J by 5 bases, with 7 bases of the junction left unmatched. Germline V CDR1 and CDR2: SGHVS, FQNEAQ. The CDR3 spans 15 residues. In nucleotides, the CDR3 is TGTGCCAGCAGCCCGAGGACAGGGCGAACCGGGGAGCTGTTTTTT. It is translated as CASSPRTGRTGELFF.

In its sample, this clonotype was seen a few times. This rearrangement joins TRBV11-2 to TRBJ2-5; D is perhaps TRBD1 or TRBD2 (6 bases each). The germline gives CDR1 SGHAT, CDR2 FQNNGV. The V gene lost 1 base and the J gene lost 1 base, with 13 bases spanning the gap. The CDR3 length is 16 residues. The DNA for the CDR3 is TGTGCCAGCAGCTTAGGAGGGGGGTCCCGCCAAGAGACCCAGTACTTC. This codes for CASSLGGGSRQETQYF.

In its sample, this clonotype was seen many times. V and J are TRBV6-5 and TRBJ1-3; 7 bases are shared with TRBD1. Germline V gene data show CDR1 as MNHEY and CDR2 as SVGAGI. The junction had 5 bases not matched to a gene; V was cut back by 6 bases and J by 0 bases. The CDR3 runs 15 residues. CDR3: CASRETGISGNTIYF. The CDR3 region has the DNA TGTGCCAGCAGAGAGACAGGGATCTCTGGAAACACCATATATTTT.

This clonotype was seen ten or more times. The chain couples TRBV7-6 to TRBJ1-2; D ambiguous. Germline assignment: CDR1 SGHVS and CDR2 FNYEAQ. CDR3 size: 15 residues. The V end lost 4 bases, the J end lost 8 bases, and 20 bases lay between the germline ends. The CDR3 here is CASSSPDRVSEGYTF. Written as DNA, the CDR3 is TGTGCCAGCAGCTCCCCGGACCGAGTTTCGGAAGGCTACACCTTC.

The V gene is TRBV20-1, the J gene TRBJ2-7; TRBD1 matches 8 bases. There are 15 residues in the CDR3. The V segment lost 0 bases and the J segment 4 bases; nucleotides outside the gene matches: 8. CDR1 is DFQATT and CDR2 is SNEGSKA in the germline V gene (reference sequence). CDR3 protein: CSARDSGQGTYEQYF. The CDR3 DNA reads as TGCAGTGCTAGAGATTCAGGACAGGGAACATACGAGCAGTACTTC.

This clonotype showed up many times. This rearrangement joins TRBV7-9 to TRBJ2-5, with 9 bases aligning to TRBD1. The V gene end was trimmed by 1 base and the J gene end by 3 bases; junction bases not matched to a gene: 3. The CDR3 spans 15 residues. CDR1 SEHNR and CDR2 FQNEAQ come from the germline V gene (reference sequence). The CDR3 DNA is TGTGCCAGCAGCTTAGTTCGACAGGGGGAAGAGACCCAGTACTTC. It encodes CASSLVRQGEETQYF.

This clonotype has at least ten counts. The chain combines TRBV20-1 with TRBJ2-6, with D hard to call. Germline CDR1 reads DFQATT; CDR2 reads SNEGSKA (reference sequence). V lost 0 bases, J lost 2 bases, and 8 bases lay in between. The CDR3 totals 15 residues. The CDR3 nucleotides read TGCAGTGCTAGAGATGGGTCGACTGGGGCCAACGTCCTGACTTTC. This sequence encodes CSARDGSTGANVLTF.

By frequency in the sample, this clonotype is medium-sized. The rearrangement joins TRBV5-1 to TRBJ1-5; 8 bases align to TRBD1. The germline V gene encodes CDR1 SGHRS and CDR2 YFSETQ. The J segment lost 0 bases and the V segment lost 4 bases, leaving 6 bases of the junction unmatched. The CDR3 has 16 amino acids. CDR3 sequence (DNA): TGCGCCAGCAGCGGGGGACAGGAGGATAGCAATCAGCCCCAGCATTTT. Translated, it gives CASSGGQEDSNQPQHF.

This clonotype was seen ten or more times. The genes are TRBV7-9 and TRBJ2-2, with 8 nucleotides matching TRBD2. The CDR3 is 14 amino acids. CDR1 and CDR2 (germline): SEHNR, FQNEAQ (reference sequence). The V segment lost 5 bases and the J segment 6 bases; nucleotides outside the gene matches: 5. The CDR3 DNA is TGTGCCAGCAGCCTGACTAGCGAGGCCGGGGAGCTGTTTTTT. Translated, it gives CASSLTSEAGELFF. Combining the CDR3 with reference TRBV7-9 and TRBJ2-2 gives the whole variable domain DTGVSQNPRHKITKRGQNVTFRCDPISEHNRLYWYRQTLGQGPEFLTYFQNEAQLEKSRLLSDRFSAERPKGSFSTLEIQRTEQGDSAMYLCASSLTSEAGELFFGEGSRLTVL.

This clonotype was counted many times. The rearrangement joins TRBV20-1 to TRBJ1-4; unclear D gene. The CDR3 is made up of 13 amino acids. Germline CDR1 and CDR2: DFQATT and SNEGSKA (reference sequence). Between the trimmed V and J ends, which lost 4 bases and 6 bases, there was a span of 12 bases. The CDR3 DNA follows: TGCAGTGCTAATCCAGGCGGGGATGAAAAACTGTTTTTT. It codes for CSANPGGDEKLFF.

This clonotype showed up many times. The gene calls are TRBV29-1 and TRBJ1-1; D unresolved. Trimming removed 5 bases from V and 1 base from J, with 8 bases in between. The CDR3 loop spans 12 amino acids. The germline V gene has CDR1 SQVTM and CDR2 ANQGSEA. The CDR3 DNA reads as TGCAGCGTTCGTTTCTCGAACACTGAAGCTTTCTTT. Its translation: CSVRFSNTEAFF.

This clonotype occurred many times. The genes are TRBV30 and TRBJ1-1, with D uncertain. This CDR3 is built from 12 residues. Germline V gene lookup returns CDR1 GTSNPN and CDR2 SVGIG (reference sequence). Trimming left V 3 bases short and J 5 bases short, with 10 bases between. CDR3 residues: CAWSAWRTEAFF. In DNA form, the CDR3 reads TGTGCCTGGAGCGCATGGAGGACTGAAGCTTTCTTT.

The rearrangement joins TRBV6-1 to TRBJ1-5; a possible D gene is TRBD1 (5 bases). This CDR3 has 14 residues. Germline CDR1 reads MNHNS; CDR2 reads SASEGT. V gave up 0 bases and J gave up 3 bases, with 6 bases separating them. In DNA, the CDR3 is TGTGCCAGCAGTGAAGCGGGGACCAATCAGCCCCAGCATTTT. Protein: CASSEAGTNQPQHF.

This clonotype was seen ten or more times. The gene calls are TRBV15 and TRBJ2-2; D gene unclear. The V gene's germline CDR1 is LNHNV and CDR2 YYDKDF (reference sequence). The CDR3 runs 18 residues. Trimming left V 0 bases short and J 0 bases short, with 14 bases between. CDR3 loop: CATSRDIRPGANTGELFF. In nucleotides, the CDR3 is TGTGCCACCAGCAGAGATATTCGGCCAGGCGCGAACACCGGGGAGCTGTTTTTT. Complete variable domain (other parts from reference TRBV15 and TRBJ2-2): DAMVIQNPRYQVTQFGKPVTLSCSQTLNHNVMYWYQQKSSQAPKLLFHYYDKDFNNEADTPDNFQSRRPNTSFCFLDIRSPGLGDTAMYLCATSRDIRPGANTGELFFGEGSRLTVL.